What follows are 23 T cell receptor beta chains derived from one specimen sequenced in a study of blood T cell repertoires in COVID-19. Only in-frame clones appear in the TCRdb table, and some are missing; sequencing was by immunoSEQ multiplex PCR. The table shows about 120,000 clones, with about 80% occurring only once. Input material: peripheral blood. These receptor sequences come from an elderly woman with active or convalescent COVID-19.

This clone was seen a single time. CDR3 DNA sequence: TGTGCCAGCAGCTTGCGGGGTGTAGGACGACAGGGGCCCCAGCATTTT. Protein sequence: CASSLRGVGRQGPQHF. The rearrangement uses TRBV5-4 and TRBJ1-5, with 7 bases matching TRBD1. The trim removed 1 base at V and 9 bases at J, leaving 13 bases unmatched. The CDR3 has 16 amino acids. CDR1 SGHNT and CDR2 YYREEE come from the germline V gene (reference sequence).

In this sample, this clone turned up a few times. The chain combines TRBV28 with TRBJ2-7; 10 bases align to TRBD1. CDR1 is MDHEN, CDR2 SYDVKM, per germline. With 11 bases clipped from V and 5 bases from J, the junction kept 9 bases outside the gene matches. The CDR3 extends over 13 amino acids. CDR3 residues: CAAGTGALHEQYF. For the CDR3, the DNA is TGTGCCGCCGGGACAGGGGCATTGCACGAGCAGTACTTC.

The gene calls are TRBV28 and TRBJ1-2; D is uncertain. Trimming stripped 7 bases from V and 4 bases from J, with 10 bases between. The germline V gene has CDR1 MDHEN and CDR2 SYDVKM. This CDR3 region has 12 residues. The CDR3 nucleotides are TGTGCCAGCAATAGCGGGTCCTATGGCTACACCTTC. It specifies CASNSGSYGYTF.

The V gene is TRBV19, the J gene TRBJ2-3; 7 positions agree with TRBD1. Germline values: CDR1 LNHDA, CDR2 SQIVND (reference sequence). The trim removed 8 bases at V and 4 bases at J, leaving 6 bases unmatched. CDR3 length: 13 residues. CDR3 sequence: CASGRQGADTQYF. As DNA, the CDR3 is TGTGCCAGTGGGAGACAGGGAGCAGATACGCAGTATTTT.

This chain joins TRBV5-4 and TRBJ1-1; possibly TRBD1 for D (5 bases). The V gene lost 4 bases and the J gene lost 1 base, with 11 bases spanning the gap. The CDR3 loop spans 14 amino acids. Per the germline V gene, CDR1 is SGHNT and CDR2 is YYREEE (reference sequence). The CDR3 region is CASSGNQGNTEAFF. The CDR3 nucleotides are TGTGCCAGCAGCGGAAACCAGGGGAACACTGAAGCTTTCTTT.

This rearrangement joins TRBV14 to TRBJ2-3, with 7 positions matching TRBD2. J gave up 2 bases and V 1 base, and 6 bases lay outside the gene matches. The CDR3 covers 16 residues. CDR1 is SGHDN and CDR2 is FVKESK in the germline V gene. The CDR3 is CASSQGRGSDTDTQYF. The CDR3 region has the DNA TGTGCCAGCAGCCAAGGGCGCGGGAGCGACACAGATACGCAGTATTTT.

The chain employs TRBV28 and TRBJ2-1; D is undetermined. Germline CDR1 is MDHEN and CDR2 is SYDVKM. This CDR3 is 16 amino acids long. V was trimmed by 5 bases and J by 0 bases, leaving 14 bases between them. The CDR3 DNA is TGTGCCAGCAGTGGCACCGAGGCTAGCTCCTACAATGAGCAGTTCTTC. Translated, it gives CASSGTEASSYNEQFF.

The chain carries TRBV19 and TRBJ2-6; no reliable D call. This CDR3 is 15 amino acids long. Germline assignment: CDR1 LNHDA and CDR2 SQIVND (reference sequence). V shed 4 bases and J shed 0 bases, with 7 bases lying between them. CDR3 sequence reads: CASSTPLSGANVLTF. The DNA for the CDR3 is TGTGCCAGTAGTACCCCTCTCTCTGGGGCCAACGTCCTGACTTTC.

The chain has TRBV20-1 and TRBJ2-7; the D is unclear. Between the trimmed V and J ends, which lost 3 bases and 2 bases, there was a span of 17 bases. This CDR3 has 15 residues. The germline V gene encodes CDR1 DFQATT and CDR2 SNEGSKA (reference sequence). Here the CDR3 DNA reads TGCAGTGCTAGTCGGATTGGCGGTTTCCCCTACGAGCAGTACTTC. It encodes CSASRIGGFPYEQYF.

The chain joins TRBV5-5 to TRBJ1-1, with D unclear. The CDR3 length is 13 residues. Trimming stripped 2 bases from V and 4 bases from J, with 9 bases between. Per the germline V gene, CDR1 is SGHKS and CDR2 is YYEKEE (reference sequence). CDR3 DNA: TGTGCCAGCAGCTTCGCCCAGATCACTGAAGCTTTCTTT. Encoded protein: CASSFAQITEAFF. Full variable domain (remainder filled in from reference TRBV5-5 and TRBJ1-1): DAGVTQSPTHLIKTRGQQVTLRCSPISGHKSVSWYQQVLGQGPQFIFQYYEKEERGRGNFPDRFSARQFPNYSSELNVNALLLGDSALYLCASSFAQITEAFFGQGTRLTVV.

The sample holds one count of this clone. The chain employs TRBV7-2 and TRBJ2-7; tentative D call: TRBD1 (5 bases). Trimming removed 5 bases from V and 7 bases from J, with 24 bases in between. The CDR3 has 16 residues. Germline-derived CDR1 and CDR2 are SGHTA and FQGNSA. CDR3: CASSPRLVTVAFEQYF. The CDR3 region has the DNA TGTGCCAGCAGCCCTAGATTGGTGACAGTGGCCTTTGAGCAGTACTTC.

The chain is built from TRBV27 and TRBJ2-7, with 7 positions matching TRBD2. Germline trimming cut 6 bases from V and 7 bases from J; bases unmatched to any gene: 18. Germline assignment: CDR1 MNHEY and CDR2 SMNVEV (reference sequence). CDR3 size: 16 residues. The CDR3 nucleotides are TGTGCCAGCAGCCATCAAAGCGGGACTCCTTGGAGAGAGCAGTACTTC. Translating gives CASSHQSGTPWREQYF.

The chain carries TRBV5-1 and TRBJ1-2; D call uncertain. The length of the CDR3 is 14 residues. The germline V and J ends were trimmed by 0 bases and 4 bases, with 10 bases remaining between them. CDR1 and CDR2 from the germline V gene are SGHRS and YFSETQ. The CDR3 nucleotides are TGCGCCAGCAGCTTGGGGCAGGCCTTCTATGGCTACACCTTC. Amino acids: CASSLGQAFYGYTF.

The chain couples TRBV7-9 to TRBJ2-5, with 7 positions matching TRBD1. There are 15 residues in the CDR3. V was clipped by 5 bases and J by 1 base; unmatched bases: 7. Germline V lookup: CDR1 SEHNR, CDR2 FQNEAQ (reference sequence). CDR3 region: CASSRNGQAQETQYF. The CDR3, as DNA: TGTGCCAGCAGCCGAAACGGACAGGCCCAAGAGACCCAGTACTTC.

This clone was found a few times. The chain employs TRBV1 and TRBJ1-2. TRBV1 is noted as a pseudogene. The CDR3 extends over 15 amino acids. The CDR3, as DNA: TGCACCAGCAGCCAAGTCTACCGGGTACACTATGGCTACACCTTC. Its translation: CTSSQVYRVHYGYTF.

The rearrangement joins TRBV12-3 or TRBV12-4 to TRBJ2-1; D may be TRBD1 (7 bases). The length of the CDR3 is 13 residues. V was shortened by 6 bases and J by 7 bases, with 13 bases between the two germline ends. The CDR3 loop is CASSPGGKNEQFF. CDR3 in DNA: TGTGCCAGCAGCCCAGGGGGGAAAAATGAGCAGTTCTTC.

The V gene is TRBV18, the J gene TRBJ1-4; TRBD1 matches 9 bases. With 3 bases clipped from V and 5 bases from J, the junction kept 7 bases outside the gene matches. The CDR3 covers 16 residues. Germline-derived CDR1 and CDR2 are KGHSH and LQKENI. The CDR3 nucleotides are TGTGCCAGCTCACCGCATAGGACAGGGGTGAATGAAAAACTGTTTTTT. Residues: CASSPHRTGVNEKLFF.

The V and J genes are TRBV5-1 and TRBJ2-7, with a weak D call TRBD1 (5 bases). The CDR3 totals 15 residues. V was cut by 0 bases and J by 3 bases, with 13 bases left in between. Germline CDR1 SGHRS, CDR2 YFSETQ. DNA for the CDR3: TGCGCCAGCAGCTTGGGGCCTGGGCAGGGCTACGAGCAGTACTTC. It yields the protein CASSLGPGQGYEQYF.

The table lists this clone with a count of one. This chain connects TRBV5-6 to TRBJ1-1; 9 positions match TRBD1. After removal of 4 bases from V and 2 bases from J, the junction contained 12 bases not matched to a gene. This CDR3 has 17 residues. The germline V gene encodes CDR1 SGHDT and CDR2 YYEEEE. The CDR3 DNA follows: TGTGCCAGCAGCCGGACTGGGACAGGGTCTTCCAACACTGAAGCTTTCTTT. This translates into CASSRTGTGSSNTEAFF.

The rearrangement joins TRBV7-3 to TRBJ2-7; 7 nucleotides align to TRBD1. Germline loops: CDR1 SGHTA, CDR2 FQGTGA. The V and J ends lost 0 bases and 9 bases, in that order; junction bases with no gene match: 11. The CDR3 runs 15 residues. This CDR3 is CASSLTPGTASTQYF. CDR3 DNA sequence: TGTGCCAGCAGCTTAACACCCGGGACAGCCTCTACGCAGTACTTC.

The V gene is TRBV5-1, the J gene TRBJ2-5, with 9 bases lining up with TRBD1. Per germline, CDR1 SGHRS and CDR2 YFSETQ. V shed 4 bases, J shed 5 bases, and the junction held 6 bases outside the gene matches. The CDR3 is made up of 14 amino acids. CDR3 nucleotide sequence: TGCGCCAGCAGCGCAACAGGGGGCCGGGAGACCCAGTACTTC. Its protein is CASSATGGRETQYF.

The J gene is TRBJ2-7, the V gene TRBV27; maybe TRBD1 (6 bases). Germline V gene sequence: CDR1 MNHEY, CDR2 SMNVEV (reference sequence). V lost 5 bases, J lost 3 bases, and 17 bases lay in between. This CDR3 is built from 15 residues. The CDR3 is CASSPEYRVNYEQYF. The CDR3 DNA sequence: TGTGCCAGCAGTCCCGAATACAGGGTGAACTACGAGCAGTACTTC.

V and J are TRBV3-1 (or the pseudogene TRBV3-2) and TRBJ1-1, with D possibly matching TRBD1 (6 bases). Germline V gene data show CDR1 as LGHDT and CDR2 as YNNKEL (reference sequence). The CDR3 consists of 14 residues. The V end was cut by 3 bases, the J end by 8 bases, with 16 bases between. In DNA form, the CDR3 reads TGTGCCAGCAGCCACGGCACCGGGACAACCGAAGCTTTCTTT. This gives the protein CASSHGTGTTEAFF.